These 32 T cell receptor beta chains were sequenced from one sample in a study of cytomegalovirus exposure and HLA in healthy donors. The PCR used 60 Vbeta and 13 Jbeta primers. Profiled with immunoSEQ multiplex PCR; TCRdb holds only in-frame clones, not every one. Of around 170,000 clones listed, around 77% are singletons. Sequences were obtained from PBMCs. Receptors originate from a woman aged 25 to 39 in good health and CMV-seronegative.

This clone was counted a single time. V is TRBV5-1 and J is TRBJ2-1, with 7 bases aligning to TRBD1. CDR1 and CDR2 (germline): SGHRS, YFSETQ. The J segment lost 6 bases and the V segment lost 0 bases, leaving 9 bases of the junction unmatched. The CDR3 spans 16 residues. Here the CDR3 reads CASSLALTWDSNEQFF. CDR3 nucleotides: TGCGCCAGCAGCTTGGCTCTTACGTGGGACAGCAATGAGCAGTTCTTC.

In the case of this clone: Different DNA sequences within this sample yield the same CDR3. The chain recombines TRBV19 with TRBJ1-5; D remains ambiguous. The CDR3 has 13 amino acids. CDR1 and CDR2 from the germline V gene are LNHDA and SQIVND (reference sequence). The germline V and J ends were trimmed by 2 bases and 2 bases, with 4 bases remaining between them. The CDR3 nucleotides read TGTGCCAGTAGTATAAGCGGCAATCAGCCCCAGCATTTT. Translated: CASSISGNQPQHF.

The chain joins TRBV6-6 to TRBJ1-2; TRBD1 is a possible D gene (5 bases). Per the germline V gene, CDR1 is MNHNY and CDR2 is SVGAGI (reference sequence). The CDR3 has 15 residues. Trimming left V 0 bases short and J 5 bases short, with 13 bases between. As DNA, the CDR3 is TGTGCCAGCAGTTACTCCGAAGGGGTTGGATATGGCTACACCTTC. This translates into CASSYSEGVGYGYTF.

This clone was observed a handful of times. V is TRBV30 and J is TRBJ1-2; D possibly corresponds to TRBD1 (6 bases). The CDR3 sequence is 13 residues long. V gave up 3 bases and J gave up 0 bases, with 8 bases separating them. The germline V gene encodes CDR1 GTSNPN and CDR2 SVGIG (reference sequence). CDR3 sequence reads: CAWSRTANYGYTF. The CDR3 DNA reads TGTGCCTGGAGCCGGACAGCTAACTATGGCTACACCTTC. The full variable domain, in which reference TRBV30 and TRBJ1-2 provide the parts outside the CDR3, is SQTIHQWPATLVQPVGSPLSLECTVEGTSNPNLYWYRQAAGRGLQLLFYSVGIGQISSEVPQNLSASRPQDRQFILSSKKLLLSDSGFYLCAWSRTANYGYTFGSGTRLTVV.

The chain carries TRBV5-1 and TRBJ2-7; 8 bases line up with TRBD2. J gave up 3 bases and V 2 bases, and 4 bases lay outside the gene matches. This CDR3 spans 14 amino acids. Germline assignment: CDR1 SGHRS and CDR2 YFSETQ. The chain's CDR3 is CASSFASGFYEQYF. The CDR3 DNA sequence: TGCGCCAGCAGCTTTGCTAGCGGGTTCTACGAGCAGTACTTC.

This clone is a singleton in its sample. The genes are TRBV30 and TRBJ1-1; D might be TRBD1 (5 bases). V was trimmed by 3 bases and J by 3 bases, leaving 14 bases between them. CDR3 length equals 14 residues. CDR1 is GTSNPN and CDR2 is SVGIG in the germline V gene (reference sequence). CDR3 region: CAWRDAGLYTEAFF. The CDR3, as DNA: TGTGCCTGGAGGGATGCAGGGTTGTACACTGAAGCTTTCTTT.

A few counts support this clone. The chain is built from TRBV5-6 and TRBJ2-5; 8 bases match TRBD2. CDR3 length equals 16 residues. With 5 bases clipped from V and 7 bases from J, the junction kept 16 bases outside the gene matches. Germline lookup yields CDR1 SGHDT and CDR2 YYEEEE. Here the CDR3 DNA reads TGTGCCAGCAGTCGGACCAGCGGGGGAAGCCAGGGGACCCAGTACTTC. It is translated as CASSRTSGGSQGTQYF.

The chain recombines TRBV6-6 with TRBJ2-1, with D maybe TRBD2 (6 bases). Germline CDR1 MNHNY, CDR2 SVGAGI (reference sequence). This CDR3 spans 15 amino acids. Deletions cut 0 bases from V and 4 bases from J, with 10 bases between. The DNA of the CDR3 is TGTGCCAGCAGTTACTCCCCGGGACTGTACAATGAGCAGTTCTTC. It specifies CASSYSPGLYNEQFF.

The CDR3 region is CASSPGQGANYGYTF. The CDR3 DNA sequence: TGTGCCAGCAGCCCAGGACAGGGGGCGAACTATGGCTACACCTTC. The rearrangement links TRBV7-3 to TRBJ1-2; 11 bases are shared with TRBD1. V gave up 5 bases and J gave up 2 bases; unmatched junction bases: 4. The CDR3 is 15 residues long. Per the germline V gene, CDR1 is SGHTA and CDR2 is FQGTGA.

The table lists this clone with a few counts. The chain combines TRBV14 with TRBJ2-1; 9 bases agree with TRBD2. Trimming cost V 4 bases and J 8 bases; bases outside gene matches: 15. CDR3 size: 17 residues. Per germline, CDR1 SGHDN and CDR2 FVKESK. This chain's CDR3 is CASSRTIAGGQWDEQFF. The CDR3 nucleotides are TGTGCCAGCAGCCGCACGATCGCGGGGGGGCAATGGGATGAGCAGTTCTTC.

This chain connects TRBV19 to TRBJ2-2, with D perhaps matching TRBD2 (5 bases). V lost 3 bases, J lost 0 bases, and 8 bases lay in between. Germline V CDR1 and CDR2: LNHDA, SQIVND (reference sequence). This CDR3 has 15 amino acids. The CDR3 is CASSILATNTGELFF. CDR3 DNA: TGTGCCAGTAGTATCTTAGCGACGAACACCGGGGAGCTGTTTTTT.

CDR3 DNA: TGTGCCAGCAGCTTAGGGCAGGGGCAAGAAAAACTGTTTTTT. This codes for CASSLGQGQEKLFF. This rearrangement joins TRBV7-2 to TRBJ1-4, with a weak D call TRBD1 (6 bases). Trimming left V 1 base short and J 8 bases short, with 11 bases between. The CDR3 has 14 residues. Germline assignment: CDR1 SGHTA and CDR2 FQGNSA.

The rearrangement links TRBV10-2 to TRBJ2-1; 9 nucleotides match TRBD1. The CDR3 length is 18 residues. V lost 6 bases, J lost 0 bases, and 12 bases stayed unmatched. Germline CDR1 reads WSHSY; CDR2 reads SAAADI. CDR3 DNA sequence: TGCGCCAGCAGCAAACTACAGGGGGCCCCTAGCTCCTACAATGAGCAGTTCTTC. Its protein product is CASSKLQGAPSSYNEQFF.

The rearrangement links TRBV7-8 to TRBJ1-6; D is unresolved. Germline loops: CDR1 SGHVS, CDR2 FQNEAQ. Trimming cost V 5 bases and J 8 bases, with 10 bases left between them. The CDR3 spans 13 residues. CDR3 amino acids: CASSTLPDSPLHF. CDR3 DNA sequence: TGTGCCAGCAGCACCCTCCCGGATTCACCCCTCCACTTT.

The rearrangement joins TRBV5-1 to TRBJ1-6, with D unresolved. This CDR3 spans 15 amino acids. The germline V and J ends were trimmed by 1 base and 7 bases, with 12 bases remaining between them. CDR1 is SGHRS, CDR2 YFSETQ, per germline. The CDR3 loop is CASSLQAVVNSPLHF. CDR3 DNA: TGCGCCAGCAGCTTGCAGGCAGTTGTGAATTCACCCCTCCACTTT.

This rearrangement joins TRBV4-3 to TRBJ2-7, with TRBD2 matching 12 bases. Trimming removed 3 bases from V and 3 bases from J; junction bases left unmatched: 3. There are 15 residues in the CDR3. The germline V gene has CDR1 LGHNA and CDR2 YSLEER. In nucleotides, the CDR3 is TGCGCCAGCAGCCACGCGACTAGCGGGGGCTACGAGCAGTACTTC. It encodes CASSHATSGGYEQYF.

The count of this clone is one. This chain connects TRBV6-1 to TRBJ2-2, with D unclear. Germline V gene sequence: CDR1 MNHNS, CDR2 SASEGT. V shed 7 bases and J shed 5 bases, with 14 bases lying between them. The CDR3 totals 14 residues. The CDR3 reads CASTPVWSTGELFF. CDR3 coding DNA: TGTGCCAGCACCCCTGTTTGGAGTACCGGGGAGCTGTTTTTT.

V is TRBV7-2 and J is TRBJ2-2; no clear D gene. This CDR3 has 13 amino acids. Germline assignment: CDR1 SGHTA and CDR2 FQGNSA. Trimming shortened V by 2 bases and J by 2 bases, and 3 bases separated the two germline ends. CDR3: CASSLLNTGELFF. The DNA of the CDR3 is TGTGCCAGCAGCTTATTAAACACCGGGGAGCTGTTTTTT.

This chain's CDR3 is CASREVRGKAVGYTF. The CDR3 nucleotides read TGTGCCAGTAGAGAGGTGAGAGGGAAAGCGGTTGGCTACACCTTC. The rearrangement links TRBV19 to TRBJ1-2; D not certain. This CDR3 is 15 amino acids long. Trimming left V 6 bases short and J 7 bases short, with 21 bases between. Germline lookup yields CDR1 LNHDA and CDR2 SQIVND (reference sequence).

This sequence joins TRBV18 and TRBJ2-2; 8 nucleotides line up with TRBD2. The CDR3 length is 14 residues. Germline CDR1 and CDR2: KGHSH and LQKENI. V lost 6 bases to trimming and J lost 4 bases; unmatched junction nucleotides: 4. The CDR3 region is CASSLTSGTGELFF. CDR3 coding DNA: TGTGCCAGCTCGCTCACTAGCGGCACCGGGGAGCTGTTTTTT.

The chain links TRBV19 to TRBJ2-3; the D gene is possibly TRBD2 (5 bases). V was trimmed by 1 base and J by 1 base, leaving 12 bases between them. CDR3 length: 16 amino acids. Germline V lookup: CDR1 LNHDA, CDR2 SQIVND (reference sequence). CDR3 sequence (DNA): TGTGCCAGTAGTATAGGTCGGGGATGGGGCACAGATACGCAGTATTTT. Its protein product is CASSIGRGWGTDTQYF. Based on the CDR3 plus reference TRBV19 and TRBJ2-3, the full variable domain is DGGITQSPKYLFRKEGQNVTLSCEQNLNHDAMYWYRQDPGQGLRLIYYSQIVNDFQKGDIAEGYSVSREKKESFPLTVTSAQKNPTAFYLCASSIGRGWGTDTQYFGPGTRLTVL.

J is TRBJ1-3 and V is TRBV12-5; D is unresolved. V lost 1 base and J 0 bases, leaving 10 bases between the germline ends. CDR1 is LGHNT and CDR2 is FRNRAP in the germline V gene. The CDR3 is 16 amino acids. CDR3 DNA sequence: TGTGCTAGTGGTTTGGACAAACCGAACTCTGGAAACACCATATATTTT. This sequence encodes CASGLDKPNSGNTIYF.

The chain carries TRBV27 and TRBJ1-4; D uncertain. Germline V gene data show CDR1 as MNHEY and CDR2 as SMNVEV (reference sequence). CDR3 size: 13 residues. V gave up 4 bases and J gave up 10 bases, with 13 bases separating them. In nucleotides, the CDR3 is TGTGCCAGCAGTTCGGGAGTTGGCGGAAAACTGTTTTTT. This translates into CASSSGVGGKLFF. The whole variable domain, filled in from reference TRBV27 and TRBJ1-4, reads EAQVTQNPRYLITVTGKKLTVTCSQNMNHEYMSWYRQDPGLGLRQIYYSMNVEVTDKGDVPEGYKVSRKEKRNFPLILESPSPNQTSLYFCASSSGVGGKLFFGSGTQLSVL.

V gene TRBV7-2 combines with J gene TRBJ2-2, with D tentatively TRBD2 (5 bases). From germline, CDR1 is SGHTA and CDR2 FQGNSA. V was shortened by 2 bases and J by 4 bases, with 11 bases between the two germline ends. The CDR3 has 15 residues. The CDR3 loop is CASSLRGRATGELFF. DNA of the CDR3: TGTGCCAGCAGCTTACGGGGAAGGGCCACCGGGGAGCTGTTTTTT. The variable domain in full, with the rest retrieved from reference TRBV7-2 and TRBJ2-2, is GAGVSQSPSNKVTEKGKDVELRCDPISGHTALYWYRQSLGQGLEFLIYFQGNSAPDKSGLPSDRFSAERTGGSVSTLTIQRTQQEDSAVYLCASSLRGRATGELFFGEGSRLTVL.

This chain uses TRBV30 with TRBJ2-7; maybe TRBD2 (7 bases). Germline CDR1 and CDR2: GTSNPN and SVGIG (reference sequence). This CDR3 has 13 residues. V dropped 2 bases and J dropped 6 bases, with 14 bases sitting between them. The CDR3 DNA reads TGTGCCTGGAGTCCCGGGGGGCTCGGCGAGCAGTACTTC. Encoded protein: CAWSPGGLGEQYF.

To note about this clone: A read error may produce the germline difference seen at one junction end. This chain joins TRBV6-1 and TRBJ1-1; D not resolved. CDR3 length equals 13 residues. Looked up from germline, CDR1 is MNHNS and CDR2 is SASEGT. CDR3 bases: TGTGCCAGCAGAGAAGTCGTGAACACTGAAGCTTTCTTT. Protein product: CASREVVNTEAFF.

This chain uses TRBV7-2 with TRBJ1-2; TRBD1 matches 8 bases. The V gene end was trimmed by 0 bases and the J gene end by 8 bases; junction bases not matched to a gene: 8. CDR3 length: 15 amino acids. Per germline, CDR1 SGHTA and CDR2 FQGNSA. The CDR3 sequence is CASSLALPGGGGYTF. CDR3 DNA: TGTGCCAGCAGCTTAGCGCTCCCAGGGGGCGGAGGCTACACCTTC.

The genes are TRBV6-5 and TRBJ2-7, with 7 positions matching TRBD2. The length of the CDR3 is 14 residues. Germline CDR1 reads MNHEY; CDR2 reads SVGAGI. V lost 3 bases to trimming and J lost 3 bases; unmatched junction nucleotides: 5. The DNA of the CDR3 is TGTGCCAGCAGTTATCGGGGGGTAGACTACGAGCAGTACTTC. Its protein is CASSYRGVDYEQYF.

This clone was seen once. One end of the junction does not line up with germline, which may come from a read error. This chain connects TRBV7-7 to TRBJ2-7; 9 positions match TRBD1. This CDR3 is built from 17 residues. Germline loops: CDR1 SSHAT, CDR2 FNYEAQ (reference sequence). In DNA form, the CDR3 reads TGTGCTAGCAGCTTACGCTTGGGGACAGGGATCAGCGACGAGCAGTACTTC. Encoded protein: CASSLRLGTGISDEQYF.

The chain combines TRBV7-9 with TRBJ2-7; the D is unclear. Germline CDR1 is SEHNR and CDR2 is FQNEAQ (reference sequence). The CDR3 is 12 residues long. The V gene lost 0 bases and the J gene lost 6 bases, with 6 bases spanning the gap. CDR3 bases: TGTGCCAGCAGCTTAGCCTCACTCGAGCAGTACTTC. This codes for CASSLASLEQYF. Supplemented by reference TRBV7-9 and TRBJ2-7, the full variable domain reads DTGVSQNPRHKITKRGQNVTFRCDPISEHNRLYWYRQTLGQGPEFLTYFQNEAQLEKSRLLSDRFSAERPKGSFSTLEIQRTEQGDSAMYLCASSLASLEQYFGPGTRLTVT.

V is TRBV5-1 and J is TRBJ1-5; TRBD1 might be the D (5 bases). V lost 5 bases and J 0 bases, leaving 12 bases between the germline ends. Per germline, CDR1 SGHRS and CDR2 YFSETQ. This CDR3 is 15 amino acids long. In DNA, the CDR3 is TGCGCCAGCAGACAAGGGGATTTTAGCAATCAGCCCCAGCATTTT. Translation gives CASRQGDFSNQPQHF.

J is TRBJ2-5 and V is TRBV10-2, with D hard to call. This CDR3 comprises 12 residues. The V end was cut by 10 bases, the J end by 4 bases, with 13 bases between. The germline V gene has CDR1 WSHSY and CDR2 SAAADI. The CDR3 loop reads CATSHTRETQYF. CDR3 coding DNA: TGCGCCACCTCCCATACGCGAGAGACCCAGTACTTC.